This TCR beta chain was sequenced in a study of T cell repertoires in cytomegalovirus infection (dated by TCRdb to the late 2010s). Some background on the complete study: The HLA type of each donor mattered for the analysis, because public TCR beta signatures pointed to carriage of CMV infection along with the matching HLA type. The research as a whole found: In the ex vivo response, HLA-C-restricted CMV-specific TCR beta clonotypes were dominant, and in two of eight donors the single most frequent clonotype came from this HLA-C-restricted group. In both this cohort and an independent approximately 370-donor cohort, the cumulative frequency of public TCR beta family members distinguished carriers of CMV infection plus the relevant HLA type.

V sheds 0 bases and J sheds 4 bases, leaving 13 bases between their ends. The CDR3 covers 16 residues, taking in both the cysteine and the phenylalanine. The DNA shown is the 48-base CDR3, in frame from base 1. As encoded in the germline V gene (reference sequence), CDR1 is LNHDA while CDR2 is SQIVND. For sequencing, an Illumina HiSeq 1500 was employed. TCRdb cleaned the public reads at Q25 with fastp, built clones with MiXCR and kept in-frame beta chains. One record per CDR3 amino acid sequence lists the most common genes and DNA. This sample comprises nearly 550,000 distinct CDR3 sequences, approximately 15% of them detected only once. In total, the top ten clones hold around 25% of the sample. Ten or more counts support this clonotype. Its antigen is not yet known. No much larger clone exists at a distance of one base, and base qualities are not known.

Recombination connected TRBV19 to TRBJ2-1; the D gene cannot be resolved reliably. Sequenced input: CD8+ T cells from PBMCs. The sequence was collected from a human donor in good health (CMV status not recorded). Some clones in this sample may be carry-over from other donors' samples. The CDR3 region reads CASSIDHGSEYNEQFF. The DNA is TGTGCCAGTAGTATAGATCACGGCAGCGAATACAATGAGCAGTTCTTC.